Listed below are T cell receptor beta chains from one sample, sequenced in a study of T cells in Graves' hyperthyroidism and ophthalmopathy. A single record per CDR3 protein comes from TCRdb applying MiXCR to the multiplex PCR reads. Of 550,000 to 650,000 distinct CDR3 sequences in the sample, approximately 15% were seen once. Sequenced sample: blood. The receptors were gathered from a woman in her 30s with Graves' hyperthyroidism that later progressed to Graves' ophthalmopathy. The CDR3 runs from the conserved cysteine through the conserved F or W. The D gene is left open where the match is weak. The size of a clone is reported for some rows only, either as once, few or many, or as a class for expanded clones.

CDR3 | DNA | J | size | D | V
CASSLLRDSYGYTF | TGTGCCAGCAGTTTACTCCGGGACTCCTATGGCTACACCTTC | TRBJ1-2 | many | . | TRBV12-3/TRBV12-4
CASSLGSGLNTGELFF | TGTGCCAGCAGCCTAGGAAGCGGGCTTAACACCGGGGAGCTGTTTTTT | TRBJ2-2 | . | . | TRBV3-1
CATSDNRGASDTGELFF | TGTGCCACCAGTGATAATCGGGGGGCTTCGGACACCGGGGAGCTGTTTTTT | TRBJ2-2 | many | . | TRBV24-1
CASSNWDRGDEKLFF | TGCGCCAGCAGCAACTGGGACAGGGGGGATGAAAAACTGTTTTTT | TRBJ1-4 | few | TRBD1 | TRBV5-1
CASSPDGTGGRGYTF | TGTGCCAGCTCACCCGATGGGACAGGGGGAAGAGGCTACACCTTC | TRBJ1-2 | many | TRBD1 | TRBV18
CAWSVRGLAEYNEQFF | TGTGCCTGGAGTGTACGTGGACTAGCGGAATACAATGAGCAGTTCTTC | TRBJ2-1 | . | TRBD2 | TRBV30
CASSLRTPYYGYTF | TGTGCCAGCAGTTTACGAACACCCTACTATGGCTACACCTTC | TRBJ1-2 | many | . | TRBV27
CASSATGPSTNEKLFF | TGTGCCAGCAGTGCTACAGGCCCTTCAACTAATGAAAAACTGTTTTTT | TRBJ1-4 | few | . | TRBV12-3/TRBV12-4
CAIGGGDYTDTQYF | TGCGCTATCGGCGGGGGGGATTACACAGATACGCAGTATTTT | TRBJ2-3 | many | TRBD2 | TRBV28
CASSLQGYTDTQYF | TGTGCCAGCAGTTTACAGGGATACACAGATACGCAGTATTTT | TRBJ2-3 | many | . | TRBV28
CASKPRGNTQYF | TGTGCCAGCAAGCCGCGAGGGAATACGCAGTATTTT | TRBJ2-3 | many | . | TRBV27
CATSTSPGQRREEQYF | TGTGCCACCAGTACTTCGCCGGGACAGAGACGCGAGGAGCAGTACTTC | TRBJ2-7 | . | TRBD1 | TRBV24-1
CATSDVGPYSNQPQHF | TGTGCCACCAGTGATGTGGGACCGTATAGCAATCAGCCCCAGCATTTT | TRBJ1-5 | many | . | TRBV24-1
CASSPGTGVHEQYF | TGTGCCAGCAGCCCGGGGACAGGGGTACACGAGCAGTACTTC | TRBJ2-7 | many | TRBD1 | TRBV13
CAISFNGYNEQFF | TGTGCCATCTCTTTTAATGGCTACAATGAGCAGTTCTTC | TRBJ2-1 | many | . | TRBV10-3
CASSLATEIRTGELFF | TGTGCCAGCAGCTTAGCGACCGAGATAAGGACCGGGGAGCTGTTTTTT | TRBJ2-2 | many | . | TRBV7-2
CASSPIDRIDTQYF | TGTGCCAGCAGCCCCATCGACCGAATAGATACGCAGTATTTT | TRBJ2-3 | few | . | TRBV5-6
CASSTHNKISEKLFF | TGTGCCAGCAGTACCCACAACAAGATTTCCGAAAAACTGTTTTTT | TRBJ1-4 | many | . | TRBV12-3/TRBV12-4
CASSESWDTQYF | TGTGCCAGCAGTGAATCTTGGGATACGCAGTATTTT | TRBJ2-3 | . | . | TRBV25-1
CASGLPGTSGSWDTGELFF | TGTGCTAGTGGTTTGCCCGGGACTAGCGGGAGTTGGGACACCGGGGAGCTGTTTTTT | TRBJ2-2 | many | TRBD2 | TRBV12-5
CASSVPGSDQPQHF | TGTGCCAGCAGTGTTCCAGGTTCCGATCAGCCCCAGCATTTT | TRBJ1-5 | . | . | TRBV28
CASSRTGGYGSPLHF | TGTGCCAGCAGCCGAACAGGGGGCTACGGTTCACCCCTCCACTTT | TRBJ1-6 | . | TRBD1 | TRBV3-1
CASSLTTGPNEQFF | TGTGCCAGCAGCCTAACGACAGGCCCCAATGAGCAGTTCTTC | TRBJ2-1 | many | . | TRBV7-9
CASGPAGQGRIEQFF | TGTGCTAGTGGACCCGCGGGACAGGGTCGCATTGAGCAGTTCTTC | TRBJ2-1 | many | TRBD1 | TRBV12-5
CASSVAASDYNEQFF | TGTGCCAGCAGCGTAGCGGCTAGCGACTACAATGAGCAGTTCTTC | TRBJ2-1 | . | . | TRBV9